This T cell receptor beta chain is from a study of blood T cell repertoires in COVID-19 (dated by TCRdb to 2018 to 2020). Background for the entire study: Collaborator samples came from the United States, Italy and Spain and covered acute and convalescent phases of COVID-19. The sample metadata nearly always contained a de-identified subject ID, COVID-19 status, age in years and sex. Subjects who had been exposed to COVID-19, were actively infected with it, or had recovered from it provided the deeply sampled blood TCRbeta repertoires that made up the dataset. Where available, HLA class I and class II types were obtained from metadata supplied by the sample provider rather than from assay-based typing. Samples were obtained from the ongoing ImmuneRACE study (first 160 participants) and from 950 to 1,500 subjects provided by 6 global collaborators. The prospective study material was composed of cDNA or gDNA derived from T cells, B-cell-depleted T cells, or PBMCs. The repertoires were made available in a free public database intended to serve as a resource for research on the immune response to SARS-CoV-2.

What the study reported, not specific to this receptor: How much clinical and demographic metadata was included differed by source and by participant, and the metadata was provided uncurated.

To note about this clone: Its target antigen remains unknown. Nothing much larger sits one base from this clone, and base qualities are not available.

Looking up the germline V gene yields CDR1 SQVTM and CDR2 ANQGSEA. The CDR3 starts with the cysteine, ends with the phenylalanine, and has 12 residues. The kept DNA is CDR3 alone, 36 bases in frame from the first base. Deletion took 8 bases off V and 5 bases off J, with a span of 13 bases between the germline ends. At one collaborating source in Seattle, patients were enrolled during active infection and were followed longitudinally through the course of disease. The collaborating institutions used their own protocols to collect whole blood in K2EDTA tubes. For TCRbeta analysis, collaborators shipped samples in one of three forms: frozen whole blood, isolated PBMCs, or DNA extracted from either of those sample types. TCRbeta CDR3 regions were amplified from genomic DNA by means of the immunoSEQ Assay, a bias-controlled multiplex PCR. On the study's bioinformatics: The number of nucleated cells in each sample was estimated by amplification of reference gene primers within the assay. To quantify the absolute abundance of each unique TCRbeta CDR3 rearrangement, sequence reads were collapsed and filtered. For each sample, productive Simpson clonality was calculated as the square root of Simpson's diversity index across productive rearrangements. This immuneACCESS table, as held by TCRdb, lists in-frame sequences with V and J called but not all clones. Of the missing ones, under half trace to an unresolved V gene in checked studies; the others have no known cause. The D gene and trimming were derived from the DNA, and the V and J assignments and clone size from that table. In this sample the table shows fewer than 250,000 clones, about nine tenths of which occur a single time. Of the sample, around a tenth is held by the ten largest clones.

The specimen sequenced was peripheral blood. The source of this sequence is a man in his forties or fifties with COVID-19, enrolled during active disease. The chain is encoded by TRBV29-1 joined to TRBJ2-1; no D gene call is confident. The DNA sequence reads TGCAGCCCACAGACCCGCAACAATGAGCAGTTCTTC. Translation gives CSPQTRNNEQFF.